This is a list of T cell receptor beta chains from one sample in a study of cytomegalovirus exposure and HLA in healthy donors. Profiling relied on immunoSEQ multiplex PCR, and the TCRdb table lists in-frame clones only, not all of them. The sample lists 150,000 to 200,000 clones, 80% to 85% occurring once. Sample: PBMCs. These receptors all stem from a woman aged 40 to 50 in good health and CMV-seronegative. Each CDR3 is given with its conserved first and last residue. The D gene is left open where the match is weak. Part of the rows lack a size; the others show once, few, many or a class for expanded clones.

clone_size | j_call | v_call | d_call | cdr3_aa | cdr3_nt
- | TRBJ2-1 | TRBV5-6 | TRBD1 | CASSLLWDRTYNEQFF | TGTGCCAGCAGCTTGTTGTGGGACAGGACCTACAATGAGCAGTTCTTC
- | TRBJ1-5 | TRBV4-1 | TRBD1 | CASSQDAGGNQPQHF | TGCGCCAGCAGCCAAGATGCAGGGGGCAACCAGCCCCAGCATTTT
- | TRBJ2-5 | TRBV9 | TRBD2 | CASSRSGRGEETQYF | TGTGCCAGCAGCCGCAGCGGGAGAGGAGAAGAGACCCAGTACTTC
- | TRBJ2-7 | TRBV4-3 | TRBD1 | CASSSRQGAYEQYF | TGCGCCAGCAGCTCGCGACAGGGGGCTTACGAGCAGTACTTC
- | TRBJ2-1 | TRBV27 | - | CASSLLAGNNEQFF | TGTGCCAGCAGTTTATTGGCAGGGAACAATGAGCAGTTCTTC
few | TRBJ1-1 | TRBV2 | TRBD1 | CASTFQQGALAEAFF | TGTGCCAGTACCTTCCAACAGGGGGCGCTTGCTGAAGCTTTCTTT
few | TRBJ1-5 | TRBV21-1 | - | CASSTGDRGLPYSNQPQHF | TGTGCCAGCAGCACCGGAGACAGGGGACTCCCCTATAGCAATCAGCCCCAGCATTTT
- | TRBJ1-2 | TRBV7-9 | - | CSSSLALGGTRYYGYTF | TGTTCCAGCAGCTTAGCGTTGGGCGGGACGCGATACTATGGCTACACCTTC
- | TRBJ2-1 | TRBV5-1 | TRBD2 | CASKRETSGTSEQFF | TGCGCCAGCAAACGGGAGACTAGCGGGACTAGTGAGCAGTTCTTC
- | TRBJ2-2 | TRBV5-1 | - | CASSLIYSANTGELFF | TGCGCCAGCAGCTTAATCTACTCCGCGAACACCGGGGAGCTGTTTTTT
- | TRBJ2-7 | TRBV12-5 | - | CASGLEGGTYEQYF | TGTGCTAGTGGTTTAGAGGGGGGGACCTACGAGCAGTACTTC
- | TRBJ2-1 | TRBV18 | - | CASSPQDLEYNEQFF | TGTGCCAGCTCACCCCAGGACTTAGAGTACAATGAGCAGTTCTTC
once | TRBJ2-1 | TRBV29-1 | TRBD2 | CSAVEGRGRPKEQFF | TGCAGCGCGGTGGAGGGTCGCGGGAGGCCAAAGGAGCAGTTCTTC
- | TRBJ1-3 | TRBV14 | TRBD1 | CASSQVPGTGRLKEDTIYF | TGTGCCAGCAGCCAAGTCCCAGGGACAGGACGGCTGAAGGAGGACACCATATATTTT
- | TRBJ2-5 | TRBV25-1 | TRBD1 | CASSDRQGAGETQYF | TGTGCCAGCAGTGACCGACAGGGGGCGGGTGAGACCCAGTACTTC
- | TRBJ2-7 | TRBV15 | TRBD2 | CATSRGGGSYEQYF | TGTGCCACCAGCAGGGGCGGGGGCTCCTACGAGCAGTACTTC
- | TRBJ1-2 | TRBV28 | - | CASSLEGGRYGYTF | TGTGCCAGCAGTTTAGAGGGTGGGAGGTATGGCTACACCTTC
- | TRBJ1-1 | TRBV2 | - | CASSRTMNTEAFF | TGTGCCAGCAGTAGAACTATGAACACTGAAGCTTTCTTT
once | TRBJ1-2 | TRBV5-1 | TRBD1 | CASSRTGTEVYGYTF | TGCGCCAGCAGCAGAACCGGGACAGAGGTGTATGGCTACACCTTC
- | TRBJ1-2 | TRBV4-3 | TRBD1 | CASSQGWQGARGYTF | TGCGCCAGCAGCCAAGGGTGGCAGGGGGCGCGCGGCTACACCTTC
- | TRBJ2-3 | TRBV18 | - | CASSPRQTDTQYF | TGTGCCAGCTCACCCCGACAAACAGATACGCAGTATTTT
- | TRBJ2-2 | TRBV13 | TRBD1 | CASSFGTDLTGELFF | TGTGCCAGCAGCTTCGGGACAGACCTCACCGGGGAGCTGTTTTTT
- | TRBJ2-7 | TRBV7-9 | TRBD1 | CASSLTTGSRSYEQYF | TGTGCCAGCAGCCTTACGACAGGGAGTAGGAGCTACGAGCAGTACTTC